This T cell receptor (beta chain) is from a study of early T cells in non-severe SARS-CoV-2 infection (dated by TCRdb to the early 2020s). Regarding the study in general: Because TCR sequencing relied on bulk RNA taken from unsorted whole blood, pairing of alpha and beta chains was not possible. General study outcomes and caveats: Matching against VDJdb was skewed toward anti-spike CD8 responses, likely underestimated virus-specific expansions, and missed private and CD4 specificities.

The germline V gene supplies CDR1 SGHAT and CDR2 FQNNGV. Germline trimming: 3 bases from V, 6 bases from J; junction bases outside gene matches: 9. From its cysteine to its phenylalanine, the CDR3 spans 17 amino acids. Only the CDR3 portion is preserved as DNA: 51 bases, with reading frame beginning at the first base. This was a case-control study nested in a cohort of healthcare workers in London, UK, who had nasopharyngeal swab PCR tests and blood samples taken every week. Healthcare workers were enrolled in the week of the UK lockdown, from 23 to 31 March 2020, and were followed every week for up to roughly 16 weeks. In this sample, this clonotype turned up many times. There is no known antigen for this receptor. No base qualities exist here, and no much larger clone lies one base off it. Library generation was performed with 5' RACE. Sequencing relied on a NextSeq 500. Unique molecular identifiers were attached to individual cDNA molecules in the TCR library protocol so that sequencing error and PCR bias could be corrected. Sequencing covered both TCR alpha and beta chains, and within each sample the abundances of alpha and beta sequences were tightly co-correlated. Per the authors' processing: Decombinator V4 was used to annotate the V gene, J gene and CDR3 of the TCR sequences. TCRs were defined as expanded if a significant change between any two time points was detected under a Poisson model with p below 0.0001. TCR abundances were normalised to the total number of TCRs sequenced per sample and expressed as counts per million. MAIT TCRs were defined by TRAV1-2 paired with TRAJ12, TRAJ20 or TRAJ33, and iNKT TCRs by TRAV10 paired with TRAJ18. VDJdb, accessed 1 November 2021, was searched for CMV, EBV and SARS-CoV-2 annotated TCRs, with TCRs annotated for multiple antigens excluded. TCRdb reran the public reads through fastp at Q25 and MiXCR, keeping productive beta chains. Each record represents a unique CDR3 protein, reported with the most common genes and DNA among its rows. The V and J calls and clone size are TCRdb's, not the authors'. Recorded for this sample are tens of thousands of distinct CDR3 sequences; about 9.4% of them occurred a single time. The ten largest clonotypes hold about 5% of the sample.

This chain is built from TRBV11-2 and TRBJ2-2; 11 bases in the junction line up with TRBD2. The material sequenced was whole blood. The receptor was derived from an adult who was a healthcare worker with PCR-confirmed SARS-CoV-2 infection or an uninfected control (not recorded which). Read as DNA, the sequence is TGTGCCAGCAGCTTTAGTAGCGGGAGGGCCGGGGCCGGGGAGCTGTTTTTT. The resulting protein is CASSFSSGRAGAGELFF.